This entry features one T cell receptor (beta chain) sequence. Antigen specificity is unknown. The data were taken from a study of T-cell memory formation after mild COVID-19. The authors produced TCR alpha and TCR beta cDNA libraries with sample barcodes and UMIs by 5'RACE using constant-segment primers. TCRdb recomputed calls from the 5' RACE reads with MiXCR, one row per CDR3 protein. The sample contains 130,000 to 150,000 distinct CDR3 sequences, roughly 6.3% of which appear only once. Trimming left V 1 base short and J 4 bases short, with 16 bases between. From germline, CDR1 is LNHDA and CDR2 SQIVND (reference sequence). The CDR3 has 16 amino acids. Notes on the study in general: Pre-infection memory held some responding clones, suggesting pre-existing cross-reactive T cells responded. The main location of contracting CD4+ clones was CM and EM, and that of contracting CD8+ clones was EMRA. CD4/CD8 balance characterized clones contracting day 15 to 85, and CD4+ skew characterized later expanders.

Sequenced sample: PBMCs or a T cell subset sorted from them (not recorded which). This rearrangement joins TRBV19 to TRBJ1-2, with D possibly matching TRBD1 (6 bases). The clonotype originates from an adult woman who had mild COVID-19 (a few samples of this study predate the infection). Cell type and time point are not known. The CDR3 loop is CASSIASGRGGYGYTF. CDR3 bases: TGTGCCAGTAGTATAGCGTCGGGCAGAGGGGGCTATGGCTACACCTTC. The entire variable domain, with the rest obtained from reference TRBV19 and TRBJ1-2, is as follows: DGGITQSPKYLFRKEGQNVTLSCEQNLNHDAMYWYRQDPGQGLRLIYYSQIVNDFQKGDIAEGYSVSREKKESFPLTVTSAQKNPTAFYLCASSIASGRGGYGYTFGSGTRLTVV.